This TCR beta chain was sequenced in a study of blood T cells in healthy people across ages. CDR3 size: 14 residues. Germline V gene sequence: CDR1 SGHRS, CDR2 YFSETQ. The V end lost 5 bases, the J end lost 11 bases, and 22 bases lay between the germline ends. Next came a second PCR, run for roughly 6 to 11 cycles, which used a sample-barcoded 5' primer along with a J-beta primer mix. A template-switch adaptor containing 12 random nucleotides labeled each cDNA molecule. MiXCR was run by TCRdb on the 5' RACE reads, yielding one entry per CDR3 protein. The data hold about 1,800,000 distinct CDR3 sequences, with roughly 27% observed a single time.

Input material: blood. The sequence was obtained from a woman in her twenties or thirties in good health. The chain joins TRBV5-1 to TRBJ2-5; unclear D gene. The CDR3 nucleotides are TGCGCCAGCAGTGAGGTTGGTCTAGTTGGTGAGCAGTACTTC. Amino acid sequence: CASSEVGLVGEQYF.